This T cell receptor (beta chain) was retrieved from a study of CD8 T cells in ankylosing spondylitis. 5'-RACE, quantitative and with molecular barcodes, yielded the TCR beta libraries. TCRdb used MiXCR to reprocess the 5' RACE reads, holding one entry per CDR3 protein. The sample consists of 310,000 or so distinct CDR3 sequences, about 19% of them appearing once. CDR1 is SQVTM, CDR2 ANQGSEA, per germline. Trimming took 7 bases from V and 5 from J, leaving 9 bases between them. The CDR3 loop spans 11 amino acids. The sequenced material came from blood, either unsorted or a sorted T cell fraction (not recorded which). The chain has TRBV29-1 and TRBJ2-1; a weak D match, TRBD1 (5 bases). This TCR derives from a male donor with ankylosing spondylitis or in good health (not recorded which). The CDR3 DNA reads as TGCAGCGCGGACAAGCACAATGAGCAGTTCTTC. Its translation is CSADKHNEQFF.